These 2 T cell receptor beta chains share one sample of origin, sequenced in a study of control samples from healthy donors and cancer patients. TCRdb's copy holds only in-frame clones and misses some; the assay was immunoSEQ multiplex PCR. Of 74,000 or so clones in the sample, around 91% were seen once. Sequenced: blood. Receptor source: a man aged 45-60 years in good health.

The chain is built from TRBV11-3 and TRBJ2-7; D gene uncertain. The CDR3 is made up of 13 amino acids. The ends were cut back, 1 base at V and 1 base at J, with 5 bases in the middle. Looked up from germline, CDR1 is SGHNT and CDR2 is YENEEA. CDR3 region: CASSLGASYEQYF. The CDR3 region has the DNA TGTGCCAGCAGCTTAGGTGCATCCTACGAGCAGTACTTC.

This chain joins TRBV10-1 and TRBJ2-1; 11 bases fit TRBD1. Germline V gene data show CDR1 as WNHNN and CDR2 as SYGVQD (reference sequence). Trimming at V came to 0 bases and at J to 2 bases, leaving 3 bases not matched to a gene. The CDR3 extends over 17 amino acids. CDR3 DNA: TGCGCCAGCAGTGAGTCGGGGGGACAGGGGGCCTACAATGAGCAGTTCTTC. Its protein product is CASSESGGQGAYNEQFF.